What follows describes a single TCR beta chain. CDR1 is SEHNR, CDR2 FQNEAQ, per germline (reference sequence). The length of the CDR3 is 12 residues. The germline V and J ends were trimmed by 1 base and 6 bases, with 3 bases remaining between them. Clones were sequenced by immunoSEQ multiplex PCR, and TCRdb holds only the in-frame ones, with some missing. The repertoire holds fewer than 250,000 clones, with under 90% as singletons. The sample comes from a study of blood T cell repertoires in COVID-19. The sequence derives from a woman between 40 and 50 years old with active or convalescent COVID-19. The sample comprised peripheral blood. The V and J genes are TRBV7-9 and TRBJ2-2, with D unclear. CDR3: CASSLVSGELFF. CDR3 nucleotides: TGTGCCAGCAGCTTAGTATCCGGGGAGCTGTTTTTT.